Listed below are T cell receptor beta chains from one sample, sequenced in a study of T cells in localized non-small cell lung cancer. The assay was immunoSEQ multiplex PCR, and TCRdb's table has in-frame clones only and misses some. The repertoire holds 23,000 or so clones, with approximately 88% as singletons. The sample here was peripheral blood mononuclear cells, taken before any cancer treatment. These TCRs come from a woman aged 40-69 years with stage III lung adenocarcinoma. Each CDR3 is given with its conserved first and last residue. A D gene is named only where the DNA matches it firmly. Rows give clone size only sometimes, using once, few, many, or a class for an expanded clone.

>15|TRBV5-1|NA|NA|TRBJ1-4
TGCGCCAGCAGGATTACGACAGCAACTAATGAAAAACTGTTTTTT
CASRITTATNEKLFF
>15|TRBV21-1|NA|NA|TRBJ1-4
TGTGCCAGCAGCTTCTGGGAGGACAGGGAGTGGAAACTGTTTTTT
CASSFWEDREWKLFF
>15|TRBV29-1|NA|once|TRBJ2-5
TGCAGCCATAGTGACAGCCTCTTTAGGGAAGAGACCCAGTACTTC
CSHSDSLFREETQYF
>13|TRBV2|NA|NA|TRBJ2-2
TGTGCCAAAGGACACATGAACACCGGGGAGCTGTTTTTT
CAKGHMNTGELFF
>13|TRBV18|NA|NA|TRBJ1-5
TGTGCCAGCTCACCGGGTAATGCTCAGCCCCAGCATTTT
CASSPGNAQPQHF
>11|TRBV4-1|NA|NA|TRBJ1-1
TGCGCCAGCAGCCATGGCAGGGAGGCTTTCTTT
CASSHGREAFF
>13|TRBV7-8|NA|NA|TRBJ2-7
TGTGCCAGCAGACACCGGACGGGGTCCGAGCAGTACTTC
CASRHRTGSEQYF
>15|TRBV7-9|NA|NA|TRBJ1-5
TGTGCCAGCAGCTTGACAGAGGTGGCTAATCAGCCCCAGCATTTT
CASSLTEVANQPQHF
>15|TRBV18|NA|NA|TRBJ1-2
TGTGCCAGCTCACCAGTCCGAACCACTAACTATGGCTACACCTTC
CASSPVRTTNYGYTF
>16|TRBV6-6|NA|NA|TRBJ2-1
TGTGCCAGCAGTCCCCCGGGGACTGGCTCCTACAATGAGCAGTTCTTC
CASSPPGTGSYNEQFF
>14|TRBV2|NA|NA|TRBJ1-5
TGTGCCAGCAGACCGGACCGACTGCCCGGGCCCCAGCATTTT
CASRPDRLPGPQHF
>16|TRBV4-3|TRBD1|NA|TRBJ2-7
TGCGCCAGCAGCCACCGAGCCCAGGGGGCGACCTACGAGCAGTACTTC
CASSHRAQGATYEQYF
>13|TRBV10-3|NA|once|TRBJ2-5
TGTGCCATCAGAACAGGAGTCGAAGAGACCCAGTACTTC
CAIRTGVEETQYF
>16|TRBV5-1|TRBD1|NA|TRBJ2-3
TGCGCCAGCAGCAACGGACAGGGGGCCAGCACAGATACGCAGTATTTT
CASSNGQGASTDTQYF
>15|TRBV27|NA|NA|TRBJ2-7
TGTGCCAGCAGTTCGACGTCGAACCCAACGTACGAGCAGTACTTC
CASSSTSNPTYEQYF
>12|TRBV7-8|NA|few|TRBJ1-5
TGTGCCAGCAGCTTGCTCAATCAGCCCCAGCATTTT
CASSLLNQPQHF
>14|TRBV6-1|NA|NA|TRBJ1-1
TGTGCCAGCGCCGGGGGACGAGGGAACACTGAAGCTTTCTTT
CASAGGRGNTEAFF
>17|TRBV27|NA|NA|TRBJ1-4
TGTGCCAGCAGTACCATAGACAGGACATCAACTAATGAAAAACTGTTTTTT
CASSTIDRTSTNEKLFF
>14|TRBV6-1|NA|NA|TRBJ2-2
TGTGCCAGCAGTACAACAGCGAACACCGGGGAGCTGTTTTTT
CASSTTANTGELFF
>15|TRBV29-1|TRBD2|once|TRBJ2-5
TGCAGCGTTGTTGGGAGACTAGCGGTTTCTGAGACCCAGTACTTC
CSVVGRLAVSETQYF
>14|TRBV7-2|TRBD2|NA|TRBJ2-1
TGTGCCAGCAGCCCAGAGGGTCGGACTAGGTCGCAGTTCTTC
CASSPEGRTRSQFF
>16|TRBV18|NA|NA|TRBJ1-5
TGTGCCAGCTCACCAAGCACATTGGGGGCGGGTCAGCCCCAGCATTTT
CASSPSTLGAGQPQHF
>18|TRBV5-4|NA|once|TRBJ1-2
TGTGCCAGCAGCTTGACCCGTGACAGAAGACGTATTAACTATGGCTACACCTTC
CASSLTRDRRRINYGYTF
>15|TRBV15|NA|NA|TRBJ2-5
TGTGCCACCAGCAGAGTGGCCAGGGCTTTAGAGACCCAGTACTTC
CATSRVARALETQYF
>14|TRBV7-2|NA|NA|TRBJ1-1
TGTGCCAGCAGCTTTGACGCCGGACCATCCAAAGCTTTCTTT
CASSFDAGPSKAFF
>20|TRBV5-1|TRBD2|NA|TRBJ2-1
TGCGCCAGCAGCTTGTTGGGGGCAGGGGCTACTAGCGGGAGCGCCAATGAGCAGTTCTTC
CASSLLGAGATSGSANEQFF
>15|TRBV29-1|NA|NA|TRBJ2-1
TGCAGCGTTGACCCTCGGCTAGCCTCCTACAATGAGCAGTTCTTC
CSVDPRLASYNEQFF
>16|TRBV27|TRBD2|NA|TRBJ2-1
TGTGCCAGCAGTCTCCAGACTAGCGGGAGTCGCGGTGAGCAGTTCTTC
CASSLQTSGSRGEQFF
>14|TRBV4-1|NA|NA|TRBJ2-1
TGCGCCAGCAGCCAAGAGGGAAGACACAATGAGCAGTTCTTC
CASSQEGRHNEQFF
>13|TRBV29-1|NA|once|TRBJ1-1
TGCAGCGTCACAGGGAATTTGAACACTGAAGCTTTCTTT
CSVTGNLNTEAFF
>13|TRBV4-3|NA|NA|TRBJ1-3
TGCGCCAGCAGCCAAGACACCGGAAACACCATATATTTT
CASSQDTGNTIYF
>12|TRBV29-1|NA|NA|TRBJ1-2
TGCAGCGCCCTCTGGGCGGGCTATGGCTACACCTTC
CSALWAGYGYTF
>11|TRBV2|NA|NA|TRBJ2-7
TGTGCCAGCAGAGGGGTATACGAGCAGTACTTC
CASRGVYEQYF
>14|TRBV6-1|NA|NA|TRBJ2-7
TGTGCCAGCATCCTCTCTACCACCTCCTACGAGCAGTACTTC
CASILSTTSYEQYF
>15|TRBV18|TRBD1|few|TRBJ1-4
TGTGCCAGCTCACCTCGACAGGGGAGCAATGAAAAACTGTTTTTT
CASSPRQGSNEKLFF
>15|TRBV18|TRBD1|NA|TRBJ1-2
TGTGCCAGCTCATTGGACAGGGGCCTTGGCTATGGCTACACCTTC
CASSLDRGLGYGYTF
>15|TRBV13|NA|NA|TRBJ1-2
TGTGCCAGCTCAAACCGCAGGGGCTCCCACTATGGCTACACCTTC
CASSNRRGSHYGYTF
>14|TRBV9|TRBD1|NA|TRBJ1-3
TGTGCCAGCAGCTACCGGGACAGTGGAAACACCATATATTTT
CASSYRDSGNTIYF
>15|TRBV6-6|TRBD2|NA|TRBJ2-7
TGTGCCAGCAGTCGACTAGCGTCCCCCTCCTACGAGCAGTACTTC
CASSRLASPSYEQYF